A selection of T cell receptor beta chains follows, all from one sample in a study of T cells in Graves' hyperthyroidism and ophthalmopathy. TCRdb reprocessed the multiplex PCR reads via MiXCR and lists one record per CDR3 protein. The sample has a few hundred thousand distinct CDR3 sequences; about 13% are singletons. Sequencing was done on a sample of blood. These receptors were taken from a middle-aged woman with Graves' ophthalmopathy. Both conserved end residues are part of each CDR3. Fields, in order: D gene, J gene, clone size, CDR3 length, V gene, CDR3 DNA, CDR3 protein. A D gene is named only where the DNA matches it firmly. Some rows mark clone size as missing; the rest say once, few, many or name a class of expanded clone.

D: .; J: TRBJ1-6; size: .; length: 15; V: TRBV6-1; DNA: TGTGCCAGCACCCCCGAGGAAATAACTAATTCACCCCTCCACTTT; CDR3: CASTPEEITNSPLHF
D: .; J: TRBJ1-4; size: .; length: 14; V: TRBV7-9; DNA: TGTGCCAGCAGCTCCCCCCGGAAAAGGGAAAAACTGTTTTTT; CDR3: CASSSPRKREKLFF
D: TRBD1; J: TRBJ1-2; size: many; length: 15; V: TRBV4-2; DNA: TGTGCCAGCAGCCAACCGGACAGGAACAACTATGGCTACACCTTC; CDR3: CASSQPDRNNYGYTF
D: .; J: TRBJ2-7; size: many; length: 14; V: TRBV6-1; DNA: TGTGCCAGCAGGACGACGGGACCCCCCTACGAGCAGTACTTC; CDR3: CASRTTGPPYEQYF
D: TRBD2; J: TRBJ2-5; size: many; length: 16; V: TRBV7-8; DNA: TGTGCCAGCAGCCTAGCCGGGACTACTCCTTGGGAGACCCAGTACTTC; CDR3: CASSLAGTTPWETQYF
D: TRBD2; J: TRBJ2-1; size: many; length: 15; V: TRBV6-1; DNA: TGTGCCAGCAGACCTACTAGCGGGAGGTTCGGTGAGCAGTTCTTC; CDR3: CASRPTSGRFGEQFF
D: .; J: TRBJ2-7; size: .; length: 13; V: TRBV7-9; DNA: TGTGCCTGGAGCGTAGGGGGCTCCTACGAGCAGTACTTC; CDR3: CAWSVGGSYEQYF
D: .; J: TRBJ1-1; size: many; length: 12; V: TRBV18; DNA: TGTGCCAGCTCACCTTATGGGTATGAAGCTTTCTTT; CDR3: CASSPYGYEAFF
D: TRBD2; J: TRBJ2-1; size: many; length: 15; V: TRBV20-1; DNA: TGCAGTGCTAGCCCTAGCGGGAGGCCTTACAATGAGCAGTTCTTC; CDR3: CSASPSGRPYNEQFF
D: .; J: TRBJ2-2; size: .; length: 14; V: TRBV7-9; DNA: TGTGCCAGCAGCTTAAATAGGGGCAGCGGGGAGCTGTTTTTT; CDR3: CASSLNRGSGELFF
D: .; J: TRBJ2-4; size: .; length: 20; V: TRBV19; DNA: TGTGCCAGTAGTATAACGGGCAGCACTATGAACCTCGAAGCCGAAAACATTCAGTACTTC; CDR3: CASSITGSTMNLEAENIQYF
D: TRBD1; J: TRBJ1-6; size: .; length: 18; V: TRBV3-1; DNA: TGTGCCAGCAGCTCCTCACTCGGACGGACAGGCTATAATTCACCCCTCCACTTT; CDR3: CASSSSLGRTGYNSPLHF
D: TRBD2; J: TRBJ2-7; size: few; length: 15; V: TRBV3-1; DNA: TGTGCCAGCAGCCAAGGGTCCCGGACTAGCTACGAGCAGTACTTC; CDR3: CASSQGSRTSYEQYF
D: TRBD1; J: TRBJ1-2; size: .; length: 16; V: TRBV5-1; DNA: TGCGCCAGCAGCTACTCCGGGACAGGGGGCGACTATGGCTACTCCTTC; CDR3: CASSYSGTGGDYGYSF
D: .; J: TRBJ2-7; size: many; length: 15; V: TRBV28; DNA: TGTGCCAGCAGTCCAGGGGCCAGAAGCTCCTACGAGCAGTACTTC; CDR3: CASSPGARSSYEQYF
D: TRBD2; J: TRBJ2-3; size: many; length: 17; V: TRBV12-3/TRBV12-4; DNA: TGTGCCAGCAGTTTTTGGGCTAGCGGATCTAGCACAGATACGCAGTATTTT; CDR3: CASSFWASGSSTDTQYF
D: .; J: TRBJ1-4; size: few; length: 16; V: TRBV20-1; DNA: TGCAGTGCTAGAGATATCAAGGGGGTTTCAAATGAAAAACTGTTTTTT; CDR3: CSARDIKGVSNEKLFF
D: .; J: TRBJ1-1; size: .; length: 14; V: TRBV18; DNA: TGTGCCAGCTCACCGGGGCGCCAGAACACTGAAGCTTTCTTT; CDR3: CASSPGRQNTEAFF
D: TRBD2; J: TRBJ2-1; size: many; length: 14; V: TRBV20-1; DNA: TGCAGTGCTGAAACCGGGACTAGCGGGAATGAGCAGTTCTTC; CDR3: CSAETGTSGNEQFF
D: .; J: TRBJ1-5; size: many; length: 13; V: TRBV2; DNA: TGTGCCAGCAGCAAAGATAGCAATCAGCCCCAGCATTTT; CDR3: CASSKDSNQPQHF
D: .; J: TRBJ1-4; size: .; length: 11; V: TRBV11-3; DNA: TGTGCCAGCAGTAAGACAGAAAAACTGTTTTTT; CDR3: CASSKTEKLFF
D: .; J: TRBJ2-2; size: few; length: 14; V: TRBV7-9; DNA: TGTGCCAGCAGCCCCCCAATCTTCACCGGGGAGCTGTTTTTT; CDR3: CASSPPIFTGELFF
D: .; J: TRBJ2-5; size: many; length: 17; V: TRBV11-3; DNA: TGTGCCAGCAGCTTAGAAGGTCCCCGTGGCGGAAAAGAGACCCAGTACTTC; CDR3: CASSLEGPRGGKETQYF
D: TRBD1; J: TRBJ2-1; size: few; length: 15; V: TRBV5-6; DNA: TGTGCCAGCAGCCCACAGGGGGCCTATAACAATGAGCAGTTCTTC; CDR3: CASSPQGAYNNEQFF
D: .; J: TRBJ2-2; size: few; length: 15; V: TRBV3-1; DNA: TGTGCCAGCAGCCCACAAAACGCGAACACCGGGGAGCTGTTTTTT; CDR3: CASSPQNANTGELFF